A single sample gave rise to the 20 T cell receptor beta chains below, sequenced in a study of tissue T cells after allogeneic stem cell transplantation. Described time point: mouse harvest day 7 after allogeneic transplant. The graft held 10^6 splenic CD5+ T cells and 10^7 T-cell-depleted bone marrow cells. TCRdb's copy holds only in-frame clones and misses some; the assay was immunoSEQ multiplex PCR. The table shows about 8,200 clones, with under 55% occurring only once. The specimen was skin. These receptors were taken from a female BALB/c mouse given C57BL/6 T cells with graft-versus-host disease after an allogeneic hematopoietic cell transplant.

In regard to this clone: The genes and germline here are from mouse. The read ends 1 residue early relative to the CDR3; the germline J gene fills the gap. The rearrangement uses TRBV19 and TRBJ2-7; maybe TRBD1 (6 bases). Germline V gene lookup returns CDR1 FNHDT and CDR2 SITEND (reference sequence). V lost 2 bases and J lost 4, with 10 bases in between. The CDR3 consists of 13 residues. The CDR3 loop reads CASSIAGAYEQYF. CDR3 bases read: TGTGCCAGCAGTATCGCAGGGGCGTATGAACAGTAC.

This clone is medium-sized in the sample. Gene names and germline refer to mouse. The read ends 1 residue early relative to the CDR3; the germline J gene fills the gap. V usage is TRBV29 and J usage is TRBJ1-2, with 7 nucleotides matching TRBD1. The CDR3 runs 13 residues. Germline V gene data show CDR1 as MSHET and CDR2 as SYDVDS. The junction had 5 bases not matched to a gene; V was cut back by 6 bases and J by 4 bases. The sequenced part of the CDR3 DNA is TGTGCTAGCAGGGAGGGGGCAAGCTCCGACTACACC. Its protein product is CASREGASSDYT. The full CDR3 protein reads CASREGASSDYTF.

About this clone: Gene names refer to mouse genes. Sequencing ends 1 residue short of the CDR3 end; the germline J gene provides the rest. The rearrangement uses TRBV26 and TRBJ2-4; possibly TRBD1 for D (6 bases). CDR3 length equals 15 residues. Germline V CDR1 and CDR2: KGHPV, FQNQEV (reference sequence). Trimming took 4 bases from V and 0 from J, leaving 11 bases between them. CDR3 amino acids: CASSPGQTSQNTLYF. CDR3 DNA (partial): TGTGCCAGCAGTCCGGGACAAACTAGTCAAAACACCTTGTAC.

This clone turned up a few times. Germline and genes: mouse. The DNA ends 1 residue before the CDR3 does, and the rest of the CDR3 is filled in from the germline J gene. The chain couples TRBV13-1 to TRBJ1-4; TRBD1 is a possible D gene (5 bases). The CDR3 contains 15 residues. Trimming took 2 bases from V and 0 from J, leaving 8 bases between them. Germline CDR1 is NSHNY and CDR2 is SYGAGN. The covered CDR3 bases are TGTGCCAGCAGTGAGGACAAGATTTCCAACGAAAGATTATTT. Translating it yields CASSEDKISNERLF. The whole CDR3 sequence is CASSEDKISNERLFF.

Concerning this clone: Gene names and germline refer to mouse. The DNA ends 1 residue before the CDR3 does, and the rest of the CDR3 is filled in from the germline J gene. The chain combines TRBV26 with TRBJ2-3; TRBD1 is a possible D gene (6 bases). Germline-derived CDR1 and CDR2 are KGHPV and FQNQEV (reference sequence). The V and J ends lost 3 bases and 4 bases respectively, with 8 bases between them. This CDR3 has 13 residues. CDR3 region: CASSLGQPETLYF. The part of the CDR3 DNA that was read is TGTGCCAGCAGTCTCGGACAGCCAGAAACGCTGTAT.

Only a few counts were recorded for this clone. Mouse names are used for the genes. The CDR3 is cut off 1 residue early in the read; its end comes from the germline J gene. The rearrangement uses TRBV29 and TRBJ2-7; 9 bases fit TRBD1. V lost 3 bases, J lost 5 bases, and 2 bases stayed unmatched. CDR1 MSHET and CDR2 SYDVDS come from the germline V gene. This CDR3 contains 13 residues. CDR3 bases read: TGTGCTAGCAGTTTCCGGGACAGGGATGAACAGTAC. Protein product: CASSFRDRDEQY. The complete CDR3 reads CASSFRDRDEQYF.

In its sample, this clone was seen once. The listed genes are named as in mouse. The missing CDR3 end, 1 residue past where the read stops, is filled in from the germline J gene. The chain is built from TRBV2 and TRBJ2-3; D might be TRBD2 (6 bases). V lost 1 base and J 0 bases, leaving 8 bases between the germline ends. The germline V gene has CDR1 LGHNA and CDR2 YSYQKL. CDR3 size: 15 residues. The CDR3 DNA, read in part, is TGTGCCAGCAGCCAAGTCGGGACTAGTGCAGAAACGCTGTAT. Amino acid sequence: CASSQVGTSAETLY. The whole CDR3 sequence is CASSQVGTSAETLYF.

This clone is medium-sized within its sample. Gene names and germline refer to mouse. The CDR3 DNA, read in part, is TGTGCCAGCTCTCTCTGGGGGGGATATAACTATGCTGAGCAGTTC. It is translated as CASSLWGGYNYAEQF. The full CDR3 reads CASSLWGGYNYAEQFF. The chain couples TRBV12-1 to TRBJ2-1; TRBD2 matches 8 bases. With the read ending 1 residue before the CDR3 end, the germline J gene is used to fill in that end. This CDR3 is 16 amino acids long. Germline CDR1 and CDR2: SGHSN and HYEKVE. Trimming at V came to 0 bases and at J to 0 bases, leaving 3 bases not matched to a gene.

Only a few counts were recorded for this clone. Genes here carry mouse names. CDR3 bases read: TGTGCCAGCAGTCTGAGGACTGGGGGGTATGAACAGTAC. It yields the protein CASSLRTGGYEQY. The full CDR3 reads CASSLRTGGYEQYF. The rearrangement links TRBV26 to TRBJ2-7; the match to TRBD2 covers 11 bases. The CDR3 goes on 1 residue after the read ends, and that part is filled in from the germline J gene. The trim removed 2 bases at V and 4 bases at J, leaving 1 base unmatched. The length of the CDR3 is 14 residues. Germline V CDR1 and CDR2: KGHPV, FQNQEV (reference sequence).

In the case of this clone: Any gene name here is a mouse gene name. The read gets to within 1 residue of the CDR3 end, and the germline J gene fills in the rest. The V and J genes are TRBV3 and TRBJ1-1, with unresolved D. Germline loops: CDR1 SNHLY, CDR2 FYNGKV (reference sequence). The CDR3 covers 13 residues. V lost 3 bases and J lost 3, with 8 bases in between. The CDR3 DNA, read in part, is TGTGCCAGCAGCTTCCAGGCTGACACAGAAGTCTTC. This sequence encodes CASSFQADTEVF. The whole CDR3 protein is CASSFQADTEVFF.

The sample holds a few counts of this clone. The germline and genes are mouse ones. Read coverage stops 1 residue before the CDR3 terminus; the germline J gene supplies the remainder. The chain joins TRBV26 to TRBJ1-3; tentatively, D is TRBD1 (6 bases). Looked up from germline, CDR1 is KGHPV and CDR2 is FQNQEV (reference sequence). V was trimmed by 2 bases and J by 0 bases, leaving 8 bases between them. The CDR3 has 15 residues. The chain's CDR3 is CASSLRGDSGNTLYF. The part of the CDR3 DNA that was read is TGTGCCAGCAGTCTGAGGGGGGATTCTGGAAATACGCTCTAT.

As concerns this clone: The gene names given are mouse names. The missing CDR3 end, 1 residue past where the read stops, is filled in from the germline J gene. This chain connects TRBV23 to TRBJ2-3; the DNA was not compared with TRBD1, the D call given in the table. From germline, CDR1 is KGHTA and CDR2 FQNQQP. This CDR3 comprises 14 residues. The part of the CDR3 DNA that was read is TGCTCCAGCAGTCAATCAACAGGGGGAGAAACGCTGTAT. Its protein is CSSSQSTGGETLY. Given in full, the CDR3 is CSSSQSTGGETLYF.

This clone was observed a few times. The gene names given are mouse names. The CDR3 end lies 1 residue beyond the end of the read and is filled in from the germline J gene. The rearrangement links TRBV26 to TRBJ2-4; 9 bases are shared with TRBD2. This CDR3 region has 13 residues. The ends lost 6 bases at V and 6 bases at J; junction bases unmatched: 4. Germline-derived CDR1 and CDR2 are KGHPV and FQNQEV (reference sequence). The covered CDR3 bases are TGTGCCAGCAGCTACTGGGGGGACAACACCTTGTAC. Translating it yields CASSYWGDNTLY. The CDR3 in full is CASSYWGDNTLYF.

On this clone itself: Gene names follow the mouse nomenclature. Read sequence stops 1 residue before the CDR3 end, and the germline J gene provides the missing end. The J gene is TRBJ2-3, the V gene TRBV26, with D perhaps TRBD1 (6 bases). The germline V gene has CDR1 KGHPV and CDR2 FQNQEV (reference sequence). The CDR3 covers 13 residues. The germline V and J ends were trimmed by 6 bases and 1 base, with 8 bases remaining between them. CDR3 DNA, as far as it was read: TGTGCCAGCAGACAGGGAGGTGCAGAAACGCTGTAT. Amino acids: CASRQGGAETLY. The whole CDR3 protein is CASRQGGAETLYF.

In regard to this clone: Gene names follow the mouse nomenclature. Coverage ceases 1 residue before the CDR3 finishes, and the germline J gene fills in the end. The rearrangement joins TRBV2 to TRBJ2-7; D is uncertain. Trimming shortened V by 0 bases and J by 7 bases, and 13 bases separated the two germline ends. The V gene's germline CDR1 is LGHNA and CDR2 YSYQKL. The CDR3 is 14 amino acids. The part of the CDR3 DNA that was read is TGTGCCAGCAGCCAAGAAGGCAGGACGGGGGAACAGTAC. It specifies CASSQEGRTGEQY. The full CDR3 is CASSQEGRTGEQYF.

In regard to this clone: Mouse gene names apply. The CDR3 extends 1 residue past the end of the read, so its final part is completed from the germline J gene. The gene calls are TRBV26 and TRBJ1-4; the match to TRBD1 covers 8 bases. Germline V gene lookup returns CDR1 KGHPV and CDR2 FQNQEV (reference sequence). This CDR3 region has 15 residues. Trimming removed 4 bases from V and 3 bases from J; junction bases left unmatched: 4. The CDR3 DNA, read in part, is TGTGCCAGCAGTCCCCACAGGGGGACCAACGAAAGATTATTT. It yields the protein CASSPHRGTNERLF. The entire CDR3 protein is CASSPHRGTNERLFF.

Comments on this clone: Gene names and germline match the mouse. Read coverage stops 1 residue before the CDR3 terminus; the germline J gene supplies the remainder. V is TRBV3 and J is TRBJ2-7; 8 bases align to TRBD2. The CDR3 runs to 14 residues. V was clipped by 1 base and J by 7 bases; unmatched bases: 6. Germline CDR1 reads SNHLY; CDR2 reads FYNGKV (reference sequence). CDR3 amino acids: CASSLDGGVGEQYF. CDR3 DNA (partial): TGTGCCAGCAGCTTAGATGGGGGGGTGGGAGAACAGTAC.

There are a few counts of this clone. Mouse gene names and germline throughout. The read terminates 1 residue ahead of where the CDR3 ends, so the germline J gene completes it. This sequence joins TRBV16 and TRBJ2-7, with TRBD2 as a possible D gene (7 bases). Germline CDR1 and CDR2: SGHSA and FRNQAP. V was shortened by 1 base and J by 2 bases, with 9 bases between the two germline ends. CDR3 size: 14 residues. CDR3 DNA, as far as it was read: TGTGCAAGCAGCTTAGCGGGGGGCCCCTATGAACAGTAC. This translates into CASSLAGGPYEQY. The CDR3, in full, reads CASSLAGGPYEQYF.

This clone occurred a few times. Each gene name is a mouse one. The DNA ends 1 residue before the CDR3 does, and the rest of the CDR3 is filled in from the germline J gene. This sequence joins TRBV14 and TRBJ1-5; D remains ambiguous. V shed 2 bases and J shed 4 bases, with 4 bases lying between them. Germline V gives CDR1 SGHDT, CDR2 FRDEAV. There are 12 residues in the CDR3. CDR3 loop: CASSLRNQAPLF. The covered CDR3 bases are TGTGCCAGCAGTTTGCGGAACCAGGCTCCGCTT.

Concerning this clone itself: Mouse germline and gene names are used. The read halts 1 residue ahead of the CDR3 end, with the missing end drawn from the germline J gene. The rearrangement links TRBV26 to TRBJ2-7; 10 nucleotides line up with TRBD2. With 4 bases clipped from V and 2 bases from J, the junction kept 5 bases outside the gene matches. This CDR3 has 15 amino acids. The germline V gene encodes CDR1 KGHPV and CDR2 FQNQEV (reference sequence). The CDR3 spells CASSPQTGGTYEQYF. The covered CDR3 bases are TGTGCCAGCAGTCCCCAGACTGGGGGGACCTATGAACAGTAC.